These 21 T cell receptor beta chains were all obtained from the same sample, sequenced in a study of human T cells and chemical hapten exposure (dated by TCRdb to about 2021). The protocol used for the library was RACE. TCRdb shows the sequencer as NextSeq 500. TCRdb reran the public reads through fastp at Q25 and MiXCR, keeping productive beta chains. Rows with one shared CDR3 protein collapse into an entry with the most common genes and DNA. Counted in this sample were some 120,000 distinct CDR3 sequences; around 8.2% of them appeared once. The ten largest clones capture 1.5% to 2% of the sample. This specimen's time point label, per the study, means: healthy volunteer bleed at 2 weeks. Unfractionated whole blood was collected in Tempus Blood RNA tubes, and total RNA was extracted from that blood. The source material was whole blood. The receptors derive from a male donor in good health. Some clones in this sample may be carry-over from other donors' samples.

The chain recombines TRBV20-1 with TRBJ1-4; no firm D call. Trimming took 3 bases from V and 7 from J, leaving 12 bases between them. This CDR3 spans 13 amino acids. Germline loops: CDR1 DFQATT, CDR2 SNEGSKA (reference sequence). In nucleotides, the CDR3 is TGCAGTGCTAGGGGAGACGGTAGTGAAAAACTGTTTTTT. It yields the protein CSARGDGSEKLFF.

This clonotype showed up just a few times. This chain uses TRBV20-1 with TRBJ2-3; TRBD2 is a possible D gene (6 bases). This CDR3 region has 15 residues. V dropped 1 base and J dropped 0 bases, with 11 bases sitting between them. Germline V gene lookup returns CDR1 DFQATT and CDR2 SNEGSKA (reference sequence). CDR3 amino acids: CSARGSGLSTDTQYF. The CDR3 nucleotides read TGCAGTGCTAGAGGAAGCGGGCTTAGCACAGATACGCAGTATTTT.

At least ten counts were recorded for this clonotype. The genes are TRBV7-8 and TRBJ2-1; weak D call: TRBD1 (5 bases). Per the germline V gene, CDR1 is SGHVS and CDR2 is FQNEAQ. The CDR3 length is 16 residues. V lost 3 bases and J lost 4, with 16 bases in between. The CDR3 region is CASSLQGGAPYNEQFF. The CDR3, as DNA: TGTGCCAGCAGCTTGCAGGGCGGCGCACCTTACAATGAGCAGTTCTTC.

CDR3: CSVVPLRDRGRIQYF. CDR3 sequence (DNA): TGCAGCGTTGTCCCTCTCCGGGACAGGGGTCGAATTCAGTACTTC. The V gene is TRBV29-1, the J gene TRBJ2-4; 10 positions match TRBD1. Unmatched junction bases numbered 13, after V lost 4 bases and J lost 10 bases. CDR3 length equals 15 residues. CDR1 is SQVTM and CDR2 is ANQGSEA in the germline V gene.

This rearrangement joins TRBV6-2 or TRBV6-3 to TRBJ2-3; 8 nucleotides agree with TRBD1. Unmatched junction bases numbered 9, after V lost 7 bases and J lost 3 bases. Germline CDR1 reads MNHEY; CDR2 reads SVGEGT. The CDR3 runs to 15 residues. The CDR3 sequence: CASTIRDRITDTQYF. CDR3 bases: TGTGCCAGCACCATCCGGGACAGGATAACAGATACGCAGTATTTT.

This clonotype was seen at least ten times. J is TRBJ2-1 and V is TRBV9, with D unresolved. The CDR3 loop spans 12 amino acids. The V and J ends lost 1 base and 5 bases respectively, with 4 bases between them. The germline gives CDR1 SGDLS, CDR2 YYNGEE. This CDR3 reads CASSVKDNEQFF. DNA of the CDR3: TGTGCCAGCAGCGTAAAAGACAATGAGCAGTTCTTC.

This clonotype was detected a few times. V is TRBV5-1 and J is TRBJ2-5; TRBD1 matches at 7 bases. The V segment lost 0 bases and the J segment 3 bases; nucleotides outside the gene matches: 2. Germline assignment: CDR1 SGHRS and CDR2 YFSETQ. The CDR3 loop spans 14 amino acids. This CDR3 reads CASSLGGTEETQYF. The CDR3 DNA follows: TGCGCCAGCAGCTTGGGAGGGACAGAAGAGACCCAGTACTTC.

This clonotype showed up just a few times. V gene TRBV29-1 combines with J gene TRBJ1-1, with D unresolved. This CDR3 is 14 amino acids long. CDR1 and CDR2 (germline): SQVTM, ANQGSEA. V lost 6 bases, J lost 4 bases, and 18 bases lay in between. The CDR3 region has the DNA TGCAGCGTCGCTATCTCTACCTGGGGCACTGAAGCTTTCTTT. Protein product: CSVAISTWGTEAFF.

About this clonotype: This may arise from a read error, as a much more abundant clone is one base away. The rearrangement links TRBV15 to TRBJ2-1, with TRBD2 matching over 12 bases. The CDR3 has 14 residues. Germline values: CDR1 LNHNV, CDR2 YYDKDF (reference sequence). V was pared by 4 bases and J by 12 bases, with 7 bases of the junction left unmatched. The CDR3 sequence: CATSILAGGGVQFF. CDR3 coding DNA: TGTGCCACCAGCATACTAGCGGGGGGAGGTGTGCAGTTCTTC. Based on the CDR3 plus reference TRBV15 and TRBJ2-1, the full variable domain is DAMVIQNPRYQVTQFGKPVTLSCSQTLNHNVMYWYQQKSSQAPKLLFHYYDKDFNNEADTPDNFQSRRPNTSFCFLDIRSPGLGDTAMYLCATSILAGGGVQFFGPGTRLTVL.

This clonotype was counted a few times. The chain has TRBV5-6 and TRBJ2-3; D is undetermined. CDR3 length: 16 amino acids. The germline gives CDR1 SGHDT, CDR2 YYEEEE. Trimming removed 4 bases from V and 6 bases from J, with 21 bases in between. The CDR3 loop is CASSQLTPLLADTQYF. In nucleotides, the CDR3 is TGTGCCAGCAGCCAGCTGACACCCCTTCTGGCTGATACGCAGTATTTT.

The genes are TRBV5-5 and TRBJ2-5, with 13 bases lining up with TRBD2. With V trimmed by 2 bases and J by 2 bases, 9 bases remained unmatched. Germline V gives CDR1 SGHKS, CDR2 YYEKEE (reference sequence). The CDR3 totals 18 residues. The CDR3 reads CASSFGITSGGAQETQYF. CDR3 bases: TGTGCCAGCAGCTTCGGGATCACTAGCGGGGGGGCACAAGAGACCCAGTACTTC.

This chain links TRBV9 with TRBJ2-3; tentatively, D is TRBD1 (5 bases). Germline V gives CDR1 SGDLS, CDR2 YYNGEE. CDR3 size: 15 residues. V was trimmed by 0 bases and J by 0 bases, leaving 8 bases between them. The CDR3 coding sequence is TGTGCCAGCAGCGTAGGGGGCTGGAGCACAGATACGCAGTATTTT. This sequence encodes CASSVGGWSTDTQYF.

The rearrangement joins TRBV30 to TRBJ2-1; possible D gene TRBD2, 5 bases. The CDR3 sequence is 15 residues long. From germline, CDR1 is GTSNPN and CDR2 SVGIG (reference sequence). V lost 1 base, J lost 0 bases, and 10 bases lay in between. CDR3 residues: CAWSEEVSSYNEQFF. CDR3 in DNA: TGTGCCTGGAGTGAGGAGGTTAGCTCCTACAATGAGCAGTTCTTC.

The V gene is TRBV12-3 or TRBV12-4, the J gene TRBJ2-3, with 10 bases that match TRBD1. V shed 2 bases and J 8 bases; nucleotides not matched to a gene: 10. The CDR3 spans 16 residues. The CDR3 reads CASSLRSGTGDSTQYF. In DNA form, the CDR3 reads TGTGCCAGCAGTTTACGTAGCGGGACAGGGGATAGTACGCAGTATTTT.

This clonotype was found a few times. CDR3 sequence reads: CSVAHTGTGELFF. DNA for the CDR3: TGCAGCGTTGCACATACGGGCACCGGGGAGCTGTTTTTT. The chain uses TRBV29-1 and TRBJ2-2; D is uncertain. The CDR3 totals 13 residues. Germline V lookup: CDR1 SQVTM, CDR2 ANQGSEA. Trimming shortened V by 4 bases and J by 4 bases, and 10 bases separated the two germline ends.

This chain uses TRBV5-4 with TRBJ2-7; D unclear. Trimming stripped 2 bases from V and 2 bases from J, with 8 bases between. This CDR3 region has 13 residues. CDR1 and CDR2 (germline): SGHNT, YYREEE (reference sequence). CDR3 region: CASSFGRPYEQYF. The CDR3 DNA follows: TGTGCCAGCAGCTTTGGACGGCCCTACGAGCAGTACTTC.

This clonotype came up many times. The chain carries TRBV20-1 and TRBJ2-3; the match to TRBD1 covers 9 bases. The V gene's germline CDR1 is DFQATT and CDR2 SNEGSKA (reference sequence). This CDR3 spans 16 amino acids. J lost 2 bases, V lost 5 bases, and 11 bases had no gene match. The CDR3 here is CSAELSGTGHTDTQYF. The CDR3 DNA follows: TGCAGTGCTGAGCTTTCTGGGACAGGGCACACAGATACGCAGTATTTT.

The chain carries TRBV18 and TRBJ1-1; 12 bases align to TRBD1. This CDR3 comprises 18 residues. V trimming: 6 bases; J trimming: 5 bases; junction bases outside the gene matches: 16. CDR1 KGHSH and CDR2 LQKENI come from the germline V gene. The CDR3 is CASSLTTGTGGARTEAFF. Here the CDR3 DNA reads TGTGCCAGCTCGCTAACTACCGGGACAGGGGGCGCAAGGACTGAAGCTTTCTTT. Full variable domain (outside the CDR3, taken from reference TRBV18 and TRBJ1-1): NAGVMQNPRHLVRRRGQEARLRCSPMKGHSHVYWYRQLPEEGLKFMVYLQKENIIDESGMPKERFSAEFPKEGPSILRIQQVVRGDSAAYFCASSLTTGTGGARTEAFFGQGTRLTVV.

This clonotype has just a few counts. This chain joins TRBV12-3 or TRBV12-4 and TRBJ1-5, with D perhaps matching TRBD1 (5 bases). Trimming pared 1 base from V and 1 base from J, leaving 8 bases between. The CDR3 is made up of 15 amino acids. Here the CDR3 reads CASSLGGASNQPQHF. The DNA for the CDR3 is TGTGCCAGCAGTTTAGGTGGGGCCAGCAATCAGCCCCAGCATTTT.

Ten or more counts support this clonotype. The rearrangement uses TRBV20-1 and TRBJ2-3; D perhaps matches TRBD2 (5 bases). Germline CDR1 reads DFQATT; CDR2 reads SNEGSKA (reference sequence). The CDR3 is 14 amino acids. V lost 1 base and J lost 2, with 10 bases in between. CDR3 in DNA: TGCAGTGCTAGAGGGAGGCCCCTCACAGATACGCAGTATTTT. Amino acids: CSARGRPLTDTQYF.

The V call is TRBV5-8, the J call TRBJ1-5; maybe TRBD1 (6 bases). V lost 6 bases and J 1 base, leaving 14 bases between the germline ends. CDR3 length: 15 residues. Germline V gene lookup returns CDR1 SGHTS and CDR2 YDEGEE. The CDR3, as DNA: TGTGCCAGCACCTTCAGGGGTGGAAGCAATCAGCCCCAGCATTTT. Translating it yields CASTFRGGSNQPQHF.